This TCR beta chain was recovered during a study of a mutant IDH1 vaccine in newly diagnosed glioma. For the study at large: Patients under treatment included about 60% males and about 38% females and had a mean age of around 40 years.

Whole-study results and caveats: Pseudoprogression apparently lacked any relation to changes in top peripheral T cell clonotypes.

About this clone itself: Its antigen remains unidentified.

Clones were read by immunoSEQ multiplex PCR, and TCRdb kept only the in-frame ones, dropping some. Here the sample spans some 56,000 clones, 75% being singletons. Time point defined: week 47, end of study. A 20-mer mutant IDH1 peptide at 300 ug was injected subcutaneously with topical imiquimod. New WHO grade 3 or 4 astrocytomas that were IDH1-mutant and ATRX-lost had been found in donors. The specimen was PBMCs, collected from a glioma patient whose treatment included an IDH1 peptide vaccine. The clonotype originates from a middle-aged man with glioma.

The CDR3 nucleotides are TGCGCCAGCAGCCAAGATTTAGTAAAACGGACGTACGAGCAGTACTTC. It specifies CASSQDLVKRTYEQYF. The chain is built from TRBV4-1 and TRBJ2-7, with no clear D. Trimming removed 0 bases from V and 4 bases from J, with 16 bases in between. CDR1 is MGHRA and CDR2 is YSYEKL in the germline V gene. The CDR3 extends over 16 amino acids.